The sequence of this TCR beta chain was determined in a study of kidney transplant recipient with SARS-CoV-2 infection. TCRdb analysed the reads with MiXCR anew, one entry per CDR3 protein. The data hold fewer than 250,000 distinct CDR3 sequences, with under 35% observed a single time. In its sample, this clonotype was seen many times. After removal of 6 bases from V and 3 bases from J, the junction contained 15 bases not matched to a gene. CDR1 is MNHNS and CDR2 is SASEGT in the germline V gene. The CDR3 consists of 17 residues. The rearrangement links TRBV6-1 to TRBJ1-1; 8 nucleotides align to TRBD1. Sequences were derived from a blood sample, sampled at baseline and between days 110 and 120 from a kidney transplant recipient. The TCR originated in a male patient between 25 and 39 years old who had COVID-19 and was a kidney transplant recipient. The graft donor may have given rise to some T cells. CDR3: CASRGPGQVYVDTEAFF. CDR3 in DNA: TGTGCCAGCAGAGGACCGGGACAGGTTTATGTCGACACTGAAGCTTTCTTT.